A selection of T cell receptor beta chains follows, all from one sample in a study of shared clonotypes between healthy human individuals. Sequencing was performed with immunoSEQ multiplex PCR; in TCRdb, only in-frame clones are kept and a portion is missing. The data hold about 1.9 million clones, with around 93% observed a single time. Sample: naive CD8+ T cells from PBMCs. The origin of the receptors is a man between 18 and 35 years old in good health. Some clones in this sample may be carry-over from other donors' samples. The CDR3 runs from the conserved cysteine through the conserved F or W. D genes are given only for firm matches. Where a row states a size, it is once, few, many or the class of an expanded clone; other rows omit it.

j_call,clone_size,v_call,d_call,cdr3_aa,cdr3_nt
TRBJ2-7,.,TRBV27,TRBD1,CASSADRAIYEQYF,TGTGCCAGCAGTGCGGACAGGGCAATCTACGAGCAGTACTTC
TRBJ2-1,.,TRBV9,.,CASSTSGTGAYNEQFF,TGTGCCAGCAGCACCTCCGGGACGGGGGCCTACAATGAGCAGTTCTTC
TRBJ1-2,.,TRBV9,TRBD1,CASSPRPYPGQGRDGYTF,TGTGCCAGCAGCCCGCGGCCCTACCCGGGACAGGGTAGAGACGGCTACACCTTC
TRBJ1-2,few,TRBV30,TRBD1,CAWMDRVNYGYTF,TGTGCCTGGATGGACAGGGTAAACTATGGCTACACCTTC
TRBJ2-3,.,TRBV27,TRBD2,CASRILKRGSTDTQYF,TGTGCCAGCAGGATACTAAAGCGGGGAAGCACAGATACGCAGTATTTT
TRBJ1-2,.,TRBV30,TRBD1,CAWSVTGGYGYTF,TGTGCCTGGAGTGTAACAGGGGGGTATGGCTACACCTTC
TRBJ2-3,.,TRBV10-3,.,CAISEFGSGISTDTQYF,TGTGCCATCAGTGAGTTCGGGAGCGGTATTAGCACAGATACGCAGTATTTT
TRBJ2-2,.,TRBV2,.,CARGGDTGELFF,TGTGCCCGGGGTGGGGACACCGGGGAGCTGTTTTTT
TRBJ2-7,.,TRBV4-1,TRBD1,CASSHRQGAYEQYF,TGCGCCAGCAGCCATCGACAGGGGGCTTACGAGCAGTACTTC
TRBJ2-3,.,TRBV6-5,.,CASSYDGPGLTDTQYF,TGTGCCAGCAGTTACGACGGTCCGGGACTCACAGATACGCAGTATTTT
TRBJ2-7,.,TRBV6-6,.,CATRGDEVEQYF,TGTGCCACCAGGGGAGATGAGGTCGAGCAGTACTTC
TRBJ1-3,.,TRBV4-1,.,CASSPSVHSGNTIYF,TGCGCCAGCAGCCCCAGCGTTCACTCTGGAAACACCATATATTTT
TRBJ1-1,few,TRBV10-1,.,CASSEVMNTEAFF,TGCGCCAGCAGTGAAGTAATGAACACTGAAGCTTTCTTT
TRBJ2-5,.,TRBV18,.,CASSERQWGAGETQYF,TGTGCCAGCTCAGAACGACAGTGGGGGGCCGGGGAGACCCAGTACTTC
TRBJ2-3,once,TRBV7-8,TRBD2,CASIRGLAGEDTQYF,TGTGCCAGCATTCGTGGGCTAGCGGGAGAAGATACGCAGTATTTT
TRBJ1-1,few,TRBV28,.,CASSLTGEDTEAFF,TGTGCCAGCAGTTTAACGGGGGAGGACACTGAAGCTTTCTTT
TRBJ2-7,once,TRBV11-2,TRBD2,CASSSLTSGKKERSYEQYF,TGTGCCAGCAGCTCCTTGACTAGCGGGAAGAAAGAGCGCTCCTACGAGCAGTACTTC
TRBJ1-1,.,TRBV2,.,CASSEALRWGNTEAFF,TGTGCCAGCAGTGAAGCGCTTCGTTGGGGGAACACTGAAGCTTTCTTT
TRBJ2-7,.,TRBV4-3,TRBD2,CASSQEERGGTYEQYF,TGCGCCAGCAGCCAAGAGGAGCGGGGTGGGACCTACGAGCAGTACTTC
TRBJ2-1,.,TRBV4-1,TRBD2,CASSQVTSGYNEQFF,TGCGCCAGCAGCCAAGTCACTAGCGGATACAATGAGCAGTTCTTC
TRBJ1-2,.,TRBV7-2,TRBD1,CASSPRQGSYGYTF,TGTGCCAGCAGCCCGAGACAGGGGTCCTATGGCTACACCTTC
TRBJ1-1,few,TRBV13,.,CASRGQLNTEAFF,TGTGCCAGCAGAGGGCAGCTGAACACTGAAGCTTTCTTT
TRBJ2-7,.,TRBV7-2,.,CASRPGYGYEQYF,TGTGCCAGCAGGCCAGGATACGGCTACGAGCAGTACTTC
TRBJ1-2,.,TRBV4-3,.,CASSQDFRSVGYGYTF,TGCGCCAGCAGCCAAGATTTCAGGAGCGTCGGCTATGGCTACACCTTC
TRBJ2-7,once,TRBV28,.,CASSEDVNYEQYF,TGTGCCAGCAGCGAAGACGTCAACTACGAGCAGTACTTC
TRBJ2-1,once,TRBV19,.,CASRKLAGYNEQFF,TGTGCCAGTAGAAAGTTGGCCGGATACAATGAGCAGTTCTTC
TRBJ2-1,.,TRBV27,.,CASKSQGYYNEQFF,TGTGCCAGCAAAAGTCAGGGGTACTACAATGAGCAGTTCTTC
TRBJ2-7,.,TRBV6-6,TRBD2,CASSQGLAARYEQYF,TGTGCCAGCAGTCAGGGACTAGCGGCCCGCTACGAGCAGTACTTC
TRBJ1-5,.,TRBV11-2,.,CASSPDGSSNQPQHF,TGTGCCAGCAGTCCGGACGGGAGTAGCAATCAGCCCCAGCATTTT
TRBJ2-1,once,TRBV14,.,CASSQALNEQFF,TGTGCCAGCAGCCAAGCTTTGAATGAGCAGTTCTTC
TRBJ2-3,.,TRBV9,.,CASSVLSKQTSTDTQYF,TGTGCCAGCAGCGTACTAAGTAAACAGACTAGCACAGATACGCAGTATTTT
TRBJ1-1,.,TRBV5-4,.,CASSLAPTVPGQNTEAFF,TGTGCCAGCAGCTTGGCCCCAACCGTCCCGGGACAGAACACTGAAGCTTTCTTT
TRBJ1-1,.,TRBV5-4,TRBD1,CASSTQGAGTEAFF,TGTGCCAGCAGCACACAGGGGGCTGGCACTGAAGCTTTCTTT
TRBJ2-7,.,TRBV6-5,.,CASARGQVSSYEQYF,TGTGCCAGCGCCAGGGGCCAGGTGTCCTCCTACGAGCAGTACTTC
TRBJ2-5,.,TRBV28,TRBD2,CASLSFGRGETQYF,TGTGCCAGCCTTTCGTTCGGGAGGGGCGAGACCCAGTACTTC
TRBJ1-1,.,TRBV4-1,.,CASSQDIAGDSFF,TGCGCCAGCAGCCAAGATATCGCGGGTGACTCTTTCTTT
TRBJ2-6,once,TRBV6-6,.,CASSYSIRAGANVLTF,TGTGCCAGCAGTTACTCGATAAGGGCTGGGGCCAACGTCCTGACTTTC